This passage covers 32 T cell receptor beta chains from one sample sequenced in a study of cytomegalovirus exposure and HLA in healthy donors. Primers included in the PCR were 60 Vbeta and 13 Jbeta primers. Method: immunoSEQ multiplex PCR; TCRdb's copy keeps in-frame clones and lacks some. The table records about 100,000 clones, roughly 82% of them present only once. Sequencing was carried out using PBMCs. The origin of the receptors is a man aged 25-40 years in good health and CMV-seropositive.

J is TRBJ1-2 and V is TRBV19, with D maybe TRBD1 (6 bases). The germline V gene encodes CDR1 LNHDA and CDR2 SQIVND (reference sequence). The V and J ends lost 5 bases and 8 bases respectively, with 18 bases between them. The CDR3 sequence is 14 residues long. This CDR3 reads CASSPRLQGSGYTF. The CDR3 coding sequence is TGTGCCAGTAGTCCAAGGTTACAGGGAAGCGGCTACACCTTC. Complete variable domain (other parts from reference TRBV19 and TRBJ1-2): DGGITQSPKYLFRKEGQNVTLSCEQNLNHDAMYWYRQDPGQGLRLIYYSQIVNDFQKGDIAEGYSVSREKKESFPLTVTSAQKNPTAFYLCASSPRLQGSGYTFGSGTRLTVV.

Comments on this clone: The same CDR3 arises from other DNA sequences in this sample as well. V and J are TRBV6-6 and TRBJ2-1, with D perhaps matching TRBD1 (6 bases). Germline V gene lookup returns CDR1 MNHNY and CDR2 SVGAGI (reference sequence). Trimming shortened V by 3 bases and J by 7 bases, and 16 bases separated the two germline ends. The CDR3 loop spans 15 amino acids. CDR3 in DNA: TGTGCCAGCAGTTATAGTTTTTCGGGGACAAATGAGCAGTTCTTC. This translates into CASSYSFSGTNEQFF.

V usage is TRBV5-1 and J usage is TRBJ2-5; the match to TRBD2 covers 11 bases. This CDR3 has 16 amino acids. Trimming cost V 0 bases and J 2 bases; bases outside gene matches: 3. Germline V gene data show CDR1 as SGHRS and CDR2 as YFSETQ. CDR3 sequence reads: CASSLEPSGGQETQYF. As DNA, the CDR3 is TGCGCCAGCAGCTTGGAGCCTAGCGGGGGGCAAGAGACCCAGTACTTC.

This sequence joins TRBV14 and TRBJ1-1; D remains ambiguous. The CDR3 length is 13 residues. The germline V and J ends were trimmed by 1 base and 2 bases, with 5 bases remaining between them. CDR1 is SGHDN, CDR2 FVKESK, per germline. CDR3 residues: CASSQGANTEAFF. CDR3 DNA sequence: TGTGCCAGCAGCCAAGGAGCCAACACTGAAGCTTTCTTT.

The chain recombines TRBV27 with TRBJ2-7; 9 nucleotides agree with TRBD1. Unmatched junction bases numbered 18, after V lost 5 bases and J lost 4 bases. Germline V CDR1 and CDR2: MNHEY, SMNVEV (reference sequence). This CDR3 comprises 18 residues. The CDR3 bases are TGTGCCAGCAGTCTTCAGTTTATCCCCGACAGGGGGGATTACGAGCAGTACTTC. This encodes CASSLQFIPDRGDYEQYF.

The V and J genes are TRBV10-3 and TRBJ2-1, with 10 bases fitting TRBD2. This CDR3 region has 15 residues. Germline trimming cut 2 bases from V and 6 bases from J; bases unmatched to any gene: 4. The germline V gene encodes CDR1 ENHRY and CDR2 SYGVKD. DNA for the CDR3: TGTGCCATCAGTGAGATGATAGCGGGGGGCAATGAGCAGTTCTTC. This encodes CAISEMIAGGNEQFF.

The sample holds one count of this clone. The V and J genes are TRBV7-2 and TRBJ2-5; the match to TRBD1 covers 11 bases. The CDR3 length is 16 residues. Germline CDR1 is SGHTA and CDR2 is FQGNSA. J lost 2 bases, V lost 5 bases, and 7 bases had no gene match. CDR3 in DNA: TGTGCCAGCAGCCGTGGACAGGGGGCCTTACAAGAGACCCAGTACTTC. It codes for CASSRGQGALQETQYF.

The V call is TRBV10-3, the J call TRBJ2-3; D uncertain. V was clipped by 3 bases and J by 2 bases, with 12 bases between them. The CDR3 is 15 amino acids. Germline CDR1 ENHRY, CDR2 SYGVKD. CDR3 DNA: TGTGCCATCAGTGATCTATCCCTTCCCACAGATACGCAGTATTTT. As protein: CAISDLSLPTDTQYF.

This chain connects TRBV6-5 to TRBJ1-3; D may be TRBD1 (5 bases). Germline V lookup: CDR1 MNHEY, CDR2 SVGAGI. Trimming stripped 6 bases from V and 0 bases from J, with 9 bases between. The CDR3 has 14 amino acids. The CDR3 loop reads CASSWGDSGNTIYF. The DNA of the CDR3 is TGTGCCAGCAGCTGGGGGGACTCTGGAAACACCATATATTTT.

This chain uses TRBV7-9 with TRBJ2-7; possible D gene TRBD1, 6 bases. Germline loops: CDR1 SEHNR, CDR2 FQNEAQ (reference sequence). With 8 bases removed from V and 2 bases from J, the gap between germline ends came to 19 bases. CDR3 length equals 15 residues. The CDR3 protein is CASSLWTVSPYEQYF. The CDR3, as DNA: TGTGCCAGCTCCTTATGGACAGTTTCCCCCTACGAGCAGTACTTC. The entire variable domain, with the rest obtained from reference TRBV7-9 and TRBJ2-7, is as follows: DTGVSQNPRHKITKRGQNVTFRCDPISEHNRLYWYRQTLGQGPEFLTYFQNEAQLEKSRLLSDRFSAERPKGSFSTLEIQRTEQGDSAMYLCASSLWTVSPYEQYFGPGTRLTVT.

V usage is TRBV2 and J usage is TRBJ1-1, with a tentative D call TRBD1 (5 bases). This CDR3 comprises 13 residues. Germline V gene sequence: CDR1 SNHLY, CDR2 FYNNEI. Between the trimmed V and J ends, which lost 7 bases and 4 bases, there was a span of 13 bases. As DNA, the CDR3 is TGTGCCAGCACGCCAGAAAGGGGCACTGAAGCTTTCTTT. Its protein is CASTPERGTEAFF.

This rearrangement joins TRBV7-9 to TRBJ2-1; TRBD2 matches at 11 bases. The trim removed 1 base at V and 6 bases at J, leaving 14 bases unmatched. This CDR3 has 19 amino acids. The germline CDR1 and CDR2 sequences are SEHNR and FQNEAQ (reference sequence). CDR3 coding DNA: TGTGCCAGCAGCTTAGATTTTAGCGGGGGGGCCCGGGAAGTCAATGAGCAGTTCTTC. It yields the protein CASSLDFSGGAREVNEQFF.

V gene TRBV5-4 combines with J gene TRBJ1-2, with TRBD1 matching 9 bases. Unmatched junction bases numbered 6, after V lost 1 base and J lost 8 bases. The CDR3 runs to 14 residues. The germline CDR1 and CDR2 sequences are SGHNT and YYREEE (reference sequence). This CDR3 reads CASSLRGQGRGYTF. CDR3 DNA: TGTGCCAGCAGCTTGAGGGGACAGGGCCGGGGCTACACCTTC.

This clone was picked up a small number of times. The chain employs TRBV29-1 and TRBJ1-2; TRBD1 agrees at 12 bases. This CDR3 comprises 15 residues. Germline CDR1 is SQVTM and CDR2 is ANQGSEA. V lost 6 bases and J lost 7; bases outside the gene matches: 12. The chain's CDR3 is CSVPLFGTGGSGYTF. CDR3 nucleotide sequence: TGCAGCGTCCCGCTTTTTGGGACAGGGGGCTCTGGCTACACCTTC.

This clone was seen a few times. The V and J genes are TRBV6-1 and TRBJ2-3, with 13 positions matching TRBD2. V dropped 4 bases and J dropped 4; count of bases not matched to a gene: 2. Looked up from germline, CDR1 is MNHNS and CDR2 is SASEGT. The CDR3 loop spans 15 amino acids. CDR3 DNA: TGTGCCAGCAGTGGGACTAGCGGGGGCCCAGATACGCAGTATTTT. Protein sequence: CASSGTSGGPDTQYF.

The chain is built from TRBV6-1 and TRBJ1-2; D possibly corresponds to TRBD1 (6 bases). The CDR3 loop spans 14 amino acids. Germline V CDR1 and CDR2: MNHNS, SASEGT. Trimming cost V 7 bases and J 4 bases, with 16 bases left between them. CDR3 DNA: TGTGCCAGCATCATGGGGGGGCGCAGCTATGGCTACACCTTC. Translating it yields CASIMGGRSYGYTF.

This clone was recorded a few times. The CDR3 protein is CASSLTQGADSYEQYF. For the CDR3, the DNA is TGTGCCAGCAGCTTAACACAGGGGGCGGATTCCTACGAGCAGTACTTC. The chain combines TRBV7-6 with TRBJ2-7, with TRBD1 matching over 9 bases. With 2 bases clipped from V and 1 base from J, the junction kept 6 bases outside the gene matches. CDR1 SGHVS and CDR2 FNYEAQ come from the germline V gene. This CDR3 has 16 residues.

This sequence joins TRBV14 and TRBJ1-1; D uncertain. This CDR3 has 13 residues. Germline loops: CDR1 SGHDN, CDR2 FVKESK. V was trimmed by 4 bases and J by 2 bases, leaving 8 bases between them. This CDR3 is CASSRRGNTEAFF. The CDR3 coding sequence is TGTGCCAGCAGCCGCCGGGGAAACACTGAAGCTTTCTTT.

This chain uses TRBV13 with TRBJ2-4, with a weak D call TRBD1 (6 bases). This CDR3 is built from 15 residues. V dropped 3 bases and J dropped 0 bases, with 9 bases sitting between them. Per germline, CDR1 PRHDT and CDR2 FYEKMQ (reference sequence). CDR3 sequence reads: CASSLGRGAKNIQYF. The CDR3, as DNA: TGTGCCAGCAGCTTGGGCAGGGGAGCCAAAAACATTCAGTACTTC.

The V and J genes are TRBV6-5 and TRBJ2-7, with a possible D match to TRBD2 (7 bases). Germline loops: CDR1 MNHEY, CDR2 SVGAGI. The CDR3 length is 14 residues. V was cut by 6 bases and J by 3 bases, with 15 bases left in between. In DNA form, the CDR3 reads TGTGCCAGCAGACGAGGGGGGGCGCTCTACGAGCAGTACTTC. Its protein product is CASRRGGALYEQYF.

A single count supports this clone. This chain connects TRBV7-8 to TRBJ1-2; TRBD1 is a possible D gene (5 bases). V gave up 5 bases and J gave up 8 bases, with 18 bases separating them. The CDR3 runs 14 residues. Germline values: CDR1 SGHVS, CDR2 FQNEAQ. CDR3 DNA sequence: TGTGCCAGCAGCGCGCAGGGCCTCTCGAGCGGCTACACCTTC. Protein sequence: CASSAQGLSSGYTF. Full variable domain (missing parts from reference TRBV7-8 and TRBJ1-2): GAGVSQSPRYKVAKRGQDVALRCDPISGHVSLFWYQQALGQGPEFLTYFQNEAQLDKSGLPSDRFFAERPEGSVSTLKIQRTQQEDSAVYLCASSAQGLSSGYTFGSGTRLTVV.

The chain has TRBV5-1 and TRBJ2-7, with 7 bases fitting TRBD1. This CDR3 has 14 residues. Trimming removed 4 bases from V and 0 bases from J; junction bases left unmatched: 4. CDR1 and CDR2 (germline): SGHRS, YFSETQ. CDR3 sequence: CASSTGTASYEQYF. DNA for the CDR3: TGCGCCAGCAGCACCGGGACAGCCTCCTACGAGCAGTACTTC.

This clone was counted only a few times. This CDR3 is CATSTFPGRNTEAFF. CDR3 coding DNA: TGTGCCACCAGCACCTTTCCGGGGAGGAACACTGAAGCTTTCTTT. The rearrangement uses TRBV15 and TRBJ1-1; D gene uncertain. Germline V gene data show CDR1 as LNHNV and CDR2 as YYDKDF (reference sequence). V was cut by 4 bases and J by 1 base, with 13 bases left in between. CDR3 length: 15 residues.

CDR3 nucleotide sequence: TGTGCCAGCAGCTCCCGCTACGAGCAGTACTTC. The encoded protein is CASSSRYEQYF. V is TRBV7-9 and J is TRBJ2-5, with D uncertain. The J call may be in error: the DNA end matches TRBJ2-7 better. This CDR3 is 11 amino acids long. The germline gives CDR1 SEHNR, CDR2 FQNEAQ (reference sequence).

The chain recombines TRBV4-1 with TRBJ1-3; 8 nucleotides align to TRBD1. Unmatched junction bases numbered 11, after V lost 4 bases and J lost 3 bases. Germline V gene lookup returns CDR1 MGHRA and CDR2 YSYEKL. The CDR3 consists of 17 residues. CDR3: CASSLVFGTGRGNTIYF. CDR3 sequence (DNA): TGCGCCAGCAGCCTAGTCTTCGGGACAGGTCGTGGAAACACCATATATTTT.

The J gene is TRBJ1-1, the V gene TRBV6-5; D is possibly TRBD1 (6 bases). The CDR3 sequence is 15 residues long. In germline, CDR1 is MNHEY, CDR2 SVGAGI. The V end was cut by 0 bases, the J end by 8 bases, with 16 bases between. In DNA, the CDR3 is TGTGCCAGCAGTTACTCTTCTGCAGGGGCCGTCGAAGCTTTCTTT. This gives the protein CASSYSSAGAVEAFF.

The CDR3 protein is CASRQGDSNEKLFF. The DNA for the CDR3 is TGTGCCAGCAGGCAGGGGGACTCTAATGAAAAACTGTTTTTT. The chain combines TRBV6-6 with TRBJ1-4, with 7 bases matching TRBD1. CDR3 size: 14 residues. Germline V CDR1 and CDR2: MNHNY, SVGAGI (reference sequence). J lost 3 bases, V lost 6 bases, and 4 bases had no gene match.

V gene TRBV5-1 combines with J gene TRBJ1-6, with D perhaps TRBD1 (5 bases). CDR1 and CDR2 (germline): SGHRS, YFSETQ. The CDR3 spans 14 residues. Trimming left V 2 bases short and J 9 bases short, with 12 bases between. The CDR3 is CASSFMTASSPLHF. The CDR3 nucleotides read TGCGCCAGCAGCTTTATGACAGCGTCTTCACCCCTCCACTTT.

The chain carries TRBV27 and TRBJ2-1, with TRBD2 identical over 9 bases. This CDR3 has 14 amino acids. Germline V gives CDR1 MNHEY, CDR2 SMNVEV (reference sequence). V shed 0 bases, J shed 10 bases, and the junction held 4 bases outside the gene matches. CDR3 region: CASSLSLAGPEQFF. CDR3 nucleotides: TGTGCCAGCAGTTTATCCCTAGCGGGGCCCGAGCAGTTCTTC.

V usage is TRBV7-6 and J usage is TRBJ2-7; 12 bases align to TRBD1. V trimming: 3 bases; J trimming: 0 bases; junction bases outside the gene matches: 3. The CDR3 spans 16 residues. Germline CDR1 and CDR2: SGHVS and FNYEAQ. CDR3 coding DNA: TGTGCCAGCAGCTTGGGGACAGGGGGCCTCTCCTACGAGCAGTACTTC. Amino acids: CASSLGTGGLSYEQYF.

Ten or more counts support this clone. DNA for the CDR3: TGTGCCAGCAGTGACAGGGATAATTCACCCCTCCACTTT. It yields the protein CASSDRDNSPLHF. V usage is TRBV6-1 and J usage is TRBJ1-6; D may be TRBD1 (5 bases). Germline CDR1 MNHNS, CDR2 SASEGT. The CDR3 runs to 13 residues. V shed 3 bases and J shed 5 bases, with 5 bases lying between them.

The chain uses TRBV6-5 and TRBJ2-2; 15 nucleotides agree with TRBD2. The J segment lost 6 bases and the V segment lost 5 bases, leaving 1 base of the junction unmatched. The CDR3 spans 15 residues. Germline values: CDR1 MNHEY, CDR2 SVGAGI. The CDR3 here is CASSGLAGGPGELFF. Written as DNA, the CDR3 is TGTGCCAGCAGTGGACTAGCGGGGGGGCCCGGGGAGCTGTTTTTT.